Described below is a single TCR beta chain sequence and its context. Its antigen target is currently unknown. Base qualities are not recorded, but no much larger clone differs from it by a single base. In total, around 600 healthy bone marrow donors made up the cohort. Cohort members were all nominally healthy when sampled, although unrecorded immune exposures were likely present. The donor was CMV seronegative and was included in the group of hundreds of seronegative cohort members. Every donor gave a peripheral blood sample, and the peripheral blood mononuclear cells from that sample were used for TCR beta sequencing. The Qiagen DNeasy Blood Extraction Kit was used to extract genomic DNA from the blood cell samples. The entry originates in a study of cytomegalovirus exposure and HLA in healthy donors (dated by TCRdb to between 2016 and 2019). General notes on the study: In an earlier analysis of 587 of the donors, 276 Gb of sequence data and some 100 million unique TCR beta sequences from approximately 180 million T cells were reported. Across 300 to 400 genotyped donors of the cohort, an average of roughly 250,000 unique TCR beta nucleotide sequences per donor were sequenced, and approximately 17% of those sequences were non-productive. A later genetic analysis used genome-wide SNP genotypes for about 65% of the 666 donors, treating that subset as a discovery cohort. Class I and class II HLA loci were covered by the typing at four-digit resolution. All discovery cohort repertoires had been generated on a single sequencing platform. To predict cytomegalovirus infection status, the study brought together high-throughput TCR immunosequencing, statistical association of individual TCRs with disease status, and machine learning. Alongside the repertoire data, information on donor age, sex, ethnicity and CMV serostatus was compiled. Approximately 310 gigabases of sequencing data and 70 million to 85 million unique TCR sequences were included in an early release covering several hundred HLA-typed donors. The study was designed to test whether signatures of past pathogen exposure could be identified by cataloging public T cell receptors. The genetic ancestry cluster associated with self-reported Caucasian donors included 81% of the approximately 410 genotyped donors. The study used immunosequencing to profile the T cell repertoires of 670 or so subjects and linked those repertoires to cytomegalovirus serostatus. In the later analysis, no new phenotypic data were used to find candidate immune exposures; instead, reliance was placed on TCR beta sequences and their occurrence across donors. In an earlier analysis of around 540 of the donors, high-throughput TCR beta sequencing was used to judge whether each TCR beta V gene segment behaved as functional or pseudogenic. Along with the approximately 620-subject first cohort, a separate validation cohort of over a hundred different subjects was used. To study patterns of TCR occurrence, a later analysis re-analyzed previously published TCR beta repertoires from several hundred donors and added high-resolution HLA genotyping. Roughly 5 DR-DQ haplotypes were handled as single units for association and clustering because linkage in the cohort was strong. Typing coverage differed by locus: A, B, C, DRB1 and DQB1 were typed in roughly 629-640 donors, DQA1 in 522, DPA1 in 600 to 610, and DPB1 in 450 to 480.

The receptor library was made with the immunoSEQ multiplex PCR assay. The multiplex PCR relied on a mix of 60 forward primers for TCR Vbeta segments and 13 reverse primers for TCR Jbeta segments. The CDR3 region of rearranged TCR beta genes was amplified from genomic DNA with a multiplex PCR assay. On the Illumina HiSeq System, the amplified TCR beta libraries were sequenced as 87-base-pair reads. From the authors' description of their analysis: Across the 500 to 700 repertoires, a later analysis counted 80 million or so unique TCR beta chains, some 11 million of which were shared by at least two donors. Raw reads were error-corrected and collapsed into unique sequences by a nearest-neighbor algorithm in which closely related sequences were merged to remove PCR and sequencing errors. V, D and J gene segments were assigned by aligning CDR3 sequences to IMGT reference sequences. For a sequence to be retained, at least a six-nucleotide match to both a V gene segment and a J gene segment was required. Rearrangements were classified as productive when the CDR3 lacked stop codons and remained in frame with V and J, and all other rearrangements were classified as non-productive. Following IMGT convention, CDR3 was defined as the stretch from the second conserved V-encoded cysteine to the conserved J-encoded phenylalanine. In an earlier analysis of around 640 of the donors, sequences lacking an unambiguous match to a single V gene segment were excluded. An earlier analysis of 587 of the donors classified V segments as functional when productive rearrangements were above 56.7% and as segregating when the standard deviation between donors was above 5%. To diagnose cytomegalovirus status from the catalog of TCR beta chain sequences, a statistical classification framework was built. A later analysis assigned V and J genes by comparing TCR nucleotide sequences with IMGT/GENE-DB human TR gene sequences. The TCRdist pipeline was used in a later analysis to assign CDR3 sequences and most-parsimonious VDJ recombination scenarios. A later analysis defined each TCR beta chain by its CDR3 amino acid sequence plus V-gene family, and excluded reads lacking a unique V-gene family. A later analysis removed several hundred highly shared, low-generation-probability nucleotide sequences to deal with suspected cross-contamination and a sequencing artifact. In a later analysis, a clonal expansion index for each public chain was calculated from normalized within-repertoire ranks of inferred template counts. In a later analysis, generation probabilities were computed using a VDJ recombination model fitted to out-of-frame rearrangements, and the results were checked against IGoR. A later analysis scored TCR-TCR, TCR-HLA and TCR-CMV co-occurrence with hypergeometric tests, applying a repertoire-size bias correction to TCR pairs. False discovery rates were estimated in a later analysis by permuting HLA or CMV assignments 20 times. In a later analysis, co-occurring TCRs were grouped using DBSCAN, with TCRdist sequence similarity added in when clustering inside HLA-allele-positive subsets. Co-occurrence clustering excluded repertoires with fewer than 30,000 or more than 120,000 public chains, plus five with anomalous nucleotide sharing. Not all clones reach the TCRdb copy of this immuneACCESS table, which keeps in-frame sequences only. Checked studies attribute under half of the gap to unresolved V genes and leave the rest unexplained. The D gene and trimming were derived from the DNA, and the V and J assignments and clone size from that table. The sample table shows some 96,000 clones, and roughly three fifths are seen once. Together, the top ten hold roughly 3.2% of the sample.

The germline V gene yields SGHRS for CDR1 and YFSETQ for CDR2. Trimming costs V 0 bases and J 4 bases, and their ends lie 12 bases apart. The CDR3, cysteine through phenylalanine, is 15 amino acids long. Only the CDR3 region is kept as DNA, spanning 45 bases read in frame from base 1. Paper-wide results and their limitations: The cohort was sequenced for TCR beta chains only, and without alpha or paired-chain data the features that could be detected were limited. Immune exposure information for the cohort was limited to CMV serostatus. In vitro tests confirmed that a few of the cytomegalovirus-associated TCR beta chains recognize cytomegalovirus antigens. Most TCR sequences were seen in very few donors, while some public TCRs were found in many individuals. The 87-base-pair reads could not distinguish some IMGT-functional V segments, including TRBV6-2 and TRBV6-3, so those segments were excluded. Compared with the roughly 700-donor mean, donors in an Asian-associated ancestry cluster had fewer N-insertions in productive TCRs, according to a later genetic analysis. Compared with equally common non-associated chains, HLA-associated TCR beta chains in a later analysis were more clonally expanded and had lower generation probabilities. A later analysis found that TCR association rates varied across HLA loci, with DRB1 alleles showing the most associated TCRs and HLA-C alleles the fewest. In a later analysis, most CMV-associated TCR beta chains were found to appear HLA-restricted, with HLA associations seemingly driven largely by CMV exposure. In a later analysis, several top co-occurrence clusters were reported to appear linked to parvovirus B19, influenza, CMV and Epstein-Barr virus. In a later analysis, over 15,000 TCR beta sequences were associated with specific HLA alleles at a false discovery rate of 0.05. Because some donors lacked HLA typing at each locus, the association tests relied only on the typed subset. A further reported finding was that TCR beta sequences accurately predicted the HLA-A and HLA-B alleles for most subjects in the first cohort. The earlier analysis of approximately 590 of the donors excluded over 15 rarely observed V segments, including chromosome 9 orphons, because counts were too low. In an earlier analysis of about 550 of the donors, most TCR beta V segments were observed in productive rearrangements about 87% or about 30% of the time, broadly matching IMGT annotations. When HLA alleles, especially DR and DQ, strongly co-occurred, attributing TCR associations to individual alleles was difficult. Correlated functional status among segregating V segments might reflect linkage disequilibrium, but an unknown experimental factor could not be ruled out. Sequencing depth was assumed to be roughly uniform across donors in the presence/absence analyses, though that assumption may not hold. A total of fewer than 200 TCR beta chains were listed by the study as associated with cytomegalovirus. An association between a missense DCLRE1C variant and V-gene and J-gene trimming of TCR beta chains was found in a later genetic analysis and replicated in an independent cohort. Cytomegalovirus status was reported to be diagnosed by the classifier with high specificity and sensitivity in both the original and validation cohorts. It was suggested by the authors that the approach could potentially be generalized to other disease states and immunological phenotypes. A group of highly shared sequence variants was considered likely to be a technical artifact of the sequencing pipeline.

Sequenced material: PBMCs. The chain is assembled from TRBV5-1 and TRBJ2-3, with an unclear D gene assignment. The receptor comes from a man between 60 and 75 years old in good health and CMV-seronegative. The CDR3 reads as follows: CASSLGLVSPDTQYF. The bases are TGCGCCAGCAGCTTGGGACTTGTCTCCCCAGATACGCAGTATTTT.